The rows below give T cell receptor beta chains drawn from one sample of a study of cytomegalovirus exposure and HLA in healthy donors. Repertoires were generated with immunoSEQ multiplex PCR, while TCRdb's copy carries only in-frame clones and drops some. The sample has tens of thousands of clones, roughly 75% seen once. Material for sequencing was PBMCs. The source is a man younger than 45 in good health and CMV-seropositive. Each CDR3 is given with its conserved first and last residue. The D gene is left open where the match is weak. Not all rows give a size; the values are once, few, many and, for expanded clones, a class.

v_gene: TRBV7-2
abundance: -
j_gene: TRBJ1-1
d_gene: -
CDR3aa: CASSTLQLRANTEAFF
CDR3nt: TGTGCCAGCAGTACCTTACAGCTCAGGGCAAACACTGAAGCTTTCTTT

v_gene: TRBV5-6
abundance: -
j_gene: TRBJ2-2
d_gene: -
CDR3aa: CASSLGQITGELFF
CDR3nt: TGTGCCAGCAGCTTGGGACAGATAACCGGGGAGCTGTTTTTT

v_gene: TRBV28
abundance: -
j_gene: TRBJ1-4
d_gene: TRBD1
CDR3aa: CASGITGGYEKLFF
CDR3nt: TGTGCCAGCGGAATTACAGGGGGATACGAAAAACTGTTTTTT

v_gene: TRBV7-7
abundance: -
j_gene: TRBJ2-5
d_gene: -
CDR3aa: CASSSPGVLETQYF
CDR3nt: TGTGCCAGCAGCTCGCCAGGGGTTTTGGAGACCCAGTACTTC

v_gene: TRBV4-1
abundance: -
j_gene: TRBJ1-1
d_gene: -
CDR3aa: CASEGLGNTEAFF
CDR3nt: TGCGCCAGCGAGGGTTTGGGGAACACTGAAGCTTTCTTT

v_gene: TRBV7-3
abundance: -
j_gene: TRBJ1-2
d_gene: TRBD1
CDR3aa: CASSLTGAGGPNYGYTF
CDR3nt: TGTGCCAGCAGCTTAACAGGAGCAGGGGGGCCTAACTATGGCTACACCTTC

v_gene: TRBV6-5
abundance: -
j_gene: TRBJ2-7
d_gene: TRBD1
CDR3aa: CASGGVGTGEDEQYF
CDR3nt: TGTGCCAGCGGGGGCGTTGGGACAGGGGAGGACGAGCAGTACTTC

v_gene: TRBV28
abundance: -
j_gene: TRBJ1-2
d_gene: TRBD1
CDR3aa: CASRTGEWGGYTF
CDR3nt: TGTGCCAGCAGGACAGGGGAATGGGGTGGCTACACCTTC

v_gene: TRBV4-2
abundance: -
j_gene: TRBJ2-3
d_gene: -
CDR3aa: CASSQTGLSTDTQYF
CDR3nt: TGTGCCAGCAGCCAAACGGGACTGAGCACAGATACGCAGTATTTT

v_gene: TRBV4-1
abundance: -
j_gene: TRBJ2-7
d_gene: TRBD2
CDR3aa: CASSQESSGGDEQYF
CDR3nt: TGCGCCAGCAGCCAAGAATCTAGCGGGGGCGACGAGCAGTACTTC

v_gene: TRBV4-3
abundance: -
j_gene: TRBJ1-3
d_gene: TRBD1
CDR3aa: CASSQEYRGRNTIYF
CDR3nt: TGCGCCAGCAGCCAAGAGTACAGGGGAAGAAACACCATATATTTT

v_gene: TRBV27
abundance: -
j_gene: TRBJ2-5
d_gene: TRBD2
CDR3aa: CASSWGGRSRIVETQYF
CDR3nt: TGTGCCAGCAGTTGGGGGGGGAGGTCTCGAATTGTGGAGACCCAGTACTTC

v_gene: TRBV4-2
abundance: -
j_gene: TRBJ2-1
d_gene: -
CDR3aa: CASSLSSDNEQFF
CDR3nt: TGTGCCAGCAGCCTAAGCAGCGACAATGAGCAGTTCTTC

v_gene: TRBV5-1
abundance: -
j_gene: TRBJ1-3
d_gene: TRBD1
CDR3aa: CASRDRGSGNTIYF
CDR3nt: TGCGCCAGCCGCGACAGGGGCTCTGGAAACACCATATATTTT

v_gene: TRBV11-3
abundance: -
j_gene: TRBJ2-7
d_gene: TRBD1
CDR3aa: CASSLADGTGQYF
CDR3nt: TGTGCCAGCAGCTTAGCGGACGGGACAGGGCAGTACTTC

v_gene: TRBV19
abundance: -
j_gene: TRBJ2-3
d_gene: TRBD2
CDR3aa: CASSQGGQSTQYF
CDR3nt: TGTGCCAGCAGTCAGGGAGGGCAGAGTACGCAGTATTTT

v_gene: TRBV7-7
abundance: -
j_gene: TRBJ2-5
d_gene: -
CDR3aa: CASSLGLGGQETQYF
CDR3nt: TGTGCCAGCAGCTTAGGGCTCGGGGGACAAGAGACCCAGTACTTC

v_gene: TRBV6-5
abundance: -
j_gene: TRBJ2-3
d_gene: TRBD2
CDR3aa: CASGRLAGDTQYF
CDR3nt: TGTGCCAGCGGGAGGCTAGCGGGCGATACGCAGTATTTT

v_gene: TRBV10-3
abundance: -
j_gene: TRBJ1-1
d_gene: -
CDR3aa: CATQRDVNTEAFF
CDR3nt: TGTGCCACCCAGCGGGACGTAAACACTGAAGCTTTCTTT

v_gene: TRBV28
abundance: -
j_gene: TRBJ1-1
d_gene: TRBD1
CDR3aa: CASNQPGTGITEAFF
CDR3nt: TGTGCCAGCAACCAGCCCGGGACAGGGATCACTGAAGCTTTCTTT

v_gene: TRBV6-4
abundance: -
j_gene: TRBJ2-2
d_gene: -
CDR3aa: CASSGDSNTGELFF
CDR3nt: TGTGCCAGCAGTGGCGACTCGAACACCGGGGAGCTGTTTTTT

v_gene: TRBV5-1
abundance: -
j_gene: TRBJ2-3
d_gene: TRBD1
CDR3aa: CASSSGGPDTQYF
CDR3nt: TGCGCCAGCAGCTCAGGGGGCCCAGATACGCAGTATTTT

v_gene: TRBV7-9
abundance: once
j_gene: TRBJ2-5
d_gene: TRBD2
CDR3aa: CASSASSGGAGETQYF
CDR3nt: TGTGCCAGCAGCGCGTCTAGCGGGGGGGCAGGGGAGACCCAGTACTTC

v_gene: TRBV5-4
abundance: -
j_gene: TRBJ1-1
d_gene: -
CDR3aa: CASSRGGATEAFF
CDR3nt: TGTGCCAGCAGCCGGGGGGGGGCCACTGAAGCTTTCTTT

v_gene: TRBV29-1
abundance: -
j_gene: TRBJ2-4
d_gene: TRBD1
CDR3aa: CSDPQGPGAKNIQYF
CDR3nt: TGCAGCGACCCACAGGGGCCCGGAGCCAAAAACATTCAGTACTTC

v_gene: TRBV2
abundance: few
j_gene: TRBJ2-1
d_gene: -
CDR3aa: CASTPGSSYNEQFF
CDR3nt: TGTGCCAGCACCCCGGGGAGCTCCTACAATGAGCAGTTCTTC

v_gene: TRBV10-3
abundance: few
j_gene: TRBJ2-1
d_gene: TRBD2
CDR3aa: CAISYSGLAGKSSYNEQFF
CDR3nt: TGTGCCATCAGTTATTCGGGACTAGCGGGAAAGAGCTCCTACAATGAGCAGTTCTTC

v_gene: TRBV10-3
abundance: -
j_gene: TRBJ1-3
d_gene: TRBD1
CDR3aa: CAIRAGTGGGSGNTIYF
CDR3nt: TGTGCCATCAGAGCCGGGACAGGGGGCGGCTCTGGAAACACCATATATTTT

v_gene: TRBV7-3
abundance: once
j_gene: TRBJ2-3
d_gene: -
CDR3aa: CASSLIRYGGASTDTQYF
CDR3nt: TGTGCCAGCAGCCTTATCCGTTATGGGGGGGCGAGCACAGATACGCAGTATTTT

v_gene: TRBV4-3
abundance: -
j_gene: TRBJ2-3
d_gene: -
CDR3aa: CASSHPTEFGTDTQYF
CDR3nt: TGCGCCAGCAGCCATCCGACGGAGTTCGGCACAGATACGCAGTATTTT

v_gene: TRBV10-3
abundance: -
j_gene: TRBJ1-5
d_gene: -
CDR3aa: CAISTGTNQPQHF
CDR3nt: TGTGCCATCAGTACAGGGACCAATCAGCCCCAGCATTTT

v_gene: TRBV11-3
abundance: -
j_gene: TRBJ1-4
d_gene: -
CDR3aa: CASSLGTATNEKLFF
CDR3nt: TGTGCCAGCAGCCTTGGGACTGCAACTAATGAAAAACTGTTTTTT

v_gene: TRBV5-1
abundance: -
j_gene: TRBJ2-1
d_gene: TRBD1
CDR3aa: CASSRTGDTYNEQFF
CDR3nt: TGCGCCAGCAGCCGGACAGGGGATACCTACAATGAGCAGTTCTTC

v_gene: TRBV7-2
abundance: -
j_gene: TRBJ2-7
d_gene: -
CDR3aa: CASSLVAVLSYEQYF
CDR3nt: TGTGCCAGCAGCTTAGTGGCAGTCCTCTCCTACGAGCAGTACTTC

v_gene: TRBV5-4
abundance: -
j_gene: TRBJ1-1
d_gene: -
CDR3aa: CASSLRSPPGEAFF
CDR3nt: TGTGCCAGCAGCTTGCGAAGCCCGCCTGGTGAAGCTTTCTTT

v_gene: TRBV7-2
abundance: -
j_gene: TRBJ2-1
d_gene: TRBD2
CDR3aa: CAIDSGAYYNEQFF
CDR3nt: TGTGCCATTGATAGCGGGGCCTACTACAATGAGCAGTTCTTC

v_gene: TRBV10-3
abundance: once
j_gene: TRBJ1-6
d_gene: TRBD1
CDR3aa: CAISAGTENSPLHF
CDR3nt: TGTGCCATCAGTGCCGGGACAGAGAATTCACCCCTCCACTTT

v_gene: TRBV5-5
abundance: -
j_gene: TRBJ2-1
d_gene: TRBD2
CDR3aa: CASSLHGGAGEQFF
CDR3nt: TGTGCCAGCAGCTTGCACGGGGGGGCCGGTGAGCAGTTCTTC

v_gene: TRBV28
abundance: -
j_gene: TRBJ1-6
d_gene: -
CDR3aa: CASSLPGSPLHF
CDR3nt: TGTGCCAGCAGTCTCCCGGGATCACCCCTCCACTTT

v_gene: TRBV5-5
abundance: -
j_gene: TRBJ1-2
d_gene: -
CDR3aa: CASQGQPLTNYGYTF
CDR3nt: TGTGCCAGCCAGGGACAACCACTAACTAACTATGGCTACACCTTC

v_gene: TRBV5-1
abundance: -
j_gene: TRBJ2-2
d_gene: -
CDR3aa: CASSLGGKGTGELFF
CDR3nt: TGCGCCAGCAGCTTGGGGGGCAAGGGGACCGGGGAGCTGTTTTTT

v_gene: TRBV11-2
abundance: -
j_gene: TRBJ2-3
d_gene: TRBD2
CDR3aa: CASSPRRTSERDTQYF
CDR3nt: TGTGCCAGCAGCCCTCGAAGGACTAGCGAAAGAGATACGCAGTATTTT

v_gene: TRBV5-1
abundance: -
j_gene: TRBJ2-1
d_gene: TRBD1
CDR3aa: CASSLAQGAYNEQFF
CDR3nt: TGCGCCAGCAGCTTGGCGCAGGGGGCCTACAATGAGCAGTTCTTC

v_gene: TRBV9
abundance: -
j_gene: TRBJ2-7
d_gene: TRBD1
CDR3aa: CASSPTGQNYEQYF
CDR3nt: TGTGCCAGCAGCCCGACGGGACAGAATTACGAGCAGTACTTC

v_gene: TRBV28
abundance: -
j_gene: TRBJ1-5
d_gene: -
CDR3aa: CASRLPGQSVNQPQHF
CDR3nt: TGTGCCAGCAGACTCCCCGGACAGAGTGTCAATCAGCCCCAGCATTTT

v_gene: TRBV7-6
abundance: -
j_gene: TRBJ1-2
d_gene: -
CDR3aa: CASSLAAEYGYTF
CDR3nt: TGTGCCAGCAGCTTAGCGGCGGAATATGGCTACACCTTC

v_gene: TRBV6-5
abundance: -
j_gene: TRBJ2-7
d_gene: -
CDR3aa: CASSPSAGAMNEQYF
CDR3nt: TGTGCCAGCAGTCCCTCGGCAGGGGCTATGAACGAGCAGTACTTC

v_gene: TRBV13
abundance: -
j_gene: TRBJ1-3
d_gene: TRBD1
CDR3aa: CASSPFGTGDLYGNTIYF
CDR3nt: TGTGCCAGCAGCCCCTTCGGGACAGGGGATCTATATGGAAACACCATATATTTT

v_gene: TRBV7-3
abundance: few
j_gene: TRBJ1-1
d_gene: -
CDR3aa: CASSEGRVNTEAFF
CDR3nt: TGTGCCAGCAGCGAGGGTAGGGTGAACACTGAAGCTTTCTTT

v_gene: TRBV7-2
abundance: -
j_gene: TRBJ1-5
d_gene: TRBD1
CDR3aa: CASSPLPQGNQPQHF
CDR3nt: TGTGCCAGCAGCCCATTGCCACAGGGGAATCAGCCCCAGCATTTT

v_gene: TRBV29-1
abundance: few
j_gene: TRBJ1-1
d_gene: TRBD1
CDR3aa: CSGGQGVNTEAFF
CDR3nt: TGCAGCGGCGGACAGGGGGTTAACACTGAAGCTTTCTTT

v_gene: TRBV5-4
abundance: -
j_gene: TRBJ2-5
d_gene: TRBD1
CDR3aa: CASSPWTGGKTQYF
CDR3nt: TGTGCCAGCAGCCCCTGGACAGGGGGGAAGACCCAGTACTTC

v_gene: TRBV4-2
abundance: -
j_gene: TRBJ2-5
d_gene: -
CDR3aa: CASSQDLNSPYF
CDR3nt: TGTGCCAGCAGCCAAGATCTCAATAGTCCGTACTTC

v_gene: TRBV7-8
abundance: few
j_gene: TRBJ1-1
d_gene: -
CDR3aa: CASSRTVKTEAFF
CDR3nt: TGTGCCAGCAGCAGGACAGTCAAGACTGAAGCTTTCTTT

v_gene: TRBV7-8
abundance: -
j_gene: TRBJ2-7
d_gene: TRBD1
CDR3aa: CASSTRDRNSYEQYF
CDR3nt: TGTGCCAGCAGCACACGGGACAGGAACTCCTACGAGCAGTACTTC